This T cell receptor (beta chain) was obtained from a study of human T cells and chemical hapten exposure. Comments on this clonotype: The antigen is undetermined.

Time point of the sample: patch test 3, about 24 weeks after DPC sensitization. Treatment in this sample: therapeutic diphenylcyclopropenone sensitization with weekly scalp DPC. Findings of the study overall: Patch test score was positively correlated with the counts of TCRs that had expanded at PT1.

Germline V gene data show CDR1 as DFQATT and CDR2 as SNEGSKA (reference sequence). The CDR3 is 11 amino acids. V lost 1 base and J 4 bases, leaving 5 bases between the germline ends. In the source study's methods: Samples had a median of around 96,000 TCRs, ranging roughly 20,000 to 700,000. A single record per CDR3 protein comes from TCRdb applying MiXCR to the RACE reads. The V and J calls were not made by the authors but by TCRdb's processing. The table records 150,000 to 200,000 distinct CDR3 sequences, 25% to 35% of them present only once. Source: whole blood, taken in connection with sensitization to the hapten diphenylcyclopropenone (DPC). The chain carries TRBV20-1 and TRBJ2-7; no definite D call. This receptor was obtained from a woman under 30 with alopecia areata. Some clones in this sample may be carry-over from other donors' samples. The DNA for the CDR3 is TGCAGTGCTAGAGTAGGGTACGAGCAGTACTTC. Translation: CSARVGYEQYF.